This TCR beta chain was sequenced during a study of T-cell memory formation after mild COVID-19. General study results and limits: Clones that contracted from day 15 to 85 were balanced CD4/CD8, while later expanders leaned CD4+. Contracting CD4+ clones were located mainly in CM and EM, and CD8+ clones in EMRA.

TCR alpha and TCR beta cDNA libraries with sample barcodes and UMIs came from 5'RACE using constant-segment primers. TCRdb processed the 5' RACE reads anew with MiXCR; each CDR3 protein has one entry. The repertoire holds fewer than 250,000 distinct CDR3 sequences, 15% to 19% seen once, with more than 2% in the top ten. A remark on this clonotype: Its antigen is undetermined.

The CDR3 is made up of 12 amino acids. V shed 3 bases, J shed 10 bases, and the junction held 7 bases outside the gene matches. CDR1 is SQVTM, CDR2 ANQGSEA, per germline. The chain has TRBV29-1 and TRBJ1-2; TRBD1 matches 8 bases. This TCR was sampled from an adult woman who had mild COVID-19 (a few samples of this study predate the infection). Cell type and time point are not known. Sequenced sample: PBMCs or a T cell subset sorted from them (not recorded which). The CDR3 sequence: CSVDRGQNSYTF. CDR3 DNA: TGCAGCGTTGACAGGGGGCAGAACTCCTACACCTTC.